These T cell receptor beta chains were read from a single sample in a study of blood T cell repertoires in COVID-19. Libraries were prepared by immunoSEQ multiplex PCR; TCRdb keeps only in-frame clonotypes and omits some of them. The sample lists about 49,000 clones, approximately 85% occurring once. Specimen: peripheral blood. These receptors originate from a human donor in a cohort sampled during active COVID-19. The CDR3 runs from the conserved cysteine through the conserved F or W. The D gene is left open where the match is weak. Expanded clones are given a class, and other clones once, few, many or no size at all.

d_call	v_call	j_call	clone_size	cdr3_aa	cdr3_nt
TRBD1	TRBV12-5	TRBJ1-1	-	CASGAGGAGAFF	TGTGCTAGTGGTGCAGGGGGCGCGGGAGCTTTCTTT
TRBD2	TRBV7-3	TRBJ2-1	-	CASSKTSGAYNEQFF	TGTGCCAGCAGCAAAACTAGCGGAGCCTACAATGAGCAGTTCTTC
-	TRBV5-1	TRBJ1-1	once	CASSLGDKITEAFF	TGCGCCAGCAGCTTGGGGGACAAGATCACTGAAGCTTTCTTT
-	TRBV6-2/TRBV6-3	TRBJ2-3	-	CASSSGRRRADTQYF	TGTGCCAGCAGCTCCGGCCGTCGCCGGGCAGATACGCAGTATTTT
-	TRBV5-4	TRBJ1-2	few	CASSLPAGYGYTF	TGTGCCAGCAGCCTCCCCGCCGGCTATGGCTACACCTTC
-	TRBV5-8	TRBJ1-6	once	CASSLSGGGSPLHF	TGTGCCAGCAGCTTGAGCGGTGGTGGTTCACCCCTCCACTTT
-	TRBV6-1	TRBJ1-6	-	CASSELGRGKNSPLHF	TGTGCCAGCAGTGAATTAGGCCGGGGTAAGAACTCACCCCTCCACTTT
TRBD2	TRBV28	TRBJ2-7	-	CASSPRLAGGHEQYF	TGTGCCAGCAGTCCTAGACTAGCGGGAGGCCACGAGCAGTACTTC
TRBD2	TRBV7-2	TRBJ2-2	-	CASKGLAGAGGELFF	TGTGCCAGCAAGGGACTAGCGGGAGCGGGCGGGGAGCTGTTTTTT
TRBD2	TRBV30	TRBJ2-1	-	CAWSFIWAFGRNEQFF	TGTGCCTGGAGTTTCATTTGGGCGTTCGGGAGGAATGAGCAGTTCTTC
-	TRBV30	TRBJ1-6	-	CAWDTILGSPLHF	TGTGCCTGGGACACCATTTTGGGCTCACCCCTCCACTTT
-	TRBV30	TRBJ2-3	-	CAWSGGADTQYF	TGTGCCTGGAGTGGGGGGGCAGATACGCAGTATTTT
-	TRBV6-2/TRBV6-3	TRBJ2-3	-	CASSYGPRLTDTQYF	TGTGCCAGCAGTTACGGCCCCCGACTCACAGATACGCAGTATTTT
-	TRBV20-1	TRBJ1-2	-	CSASPGGSYGYTF	TGCAGTGCTAGTCCGGGGGGGTCTTATGGCTACACCTTC
TRBD1	TRBV3-1/TRBV3-2	TRBJ2-7	-	CASSVGQDPFSYEQYF	TGTGCCAGCAGCGTGGGACAGGACCCGTTCTCCTACGAGCAGTACTTC
TRBD1	TRBV18	TRBJ1-1	once	CASSPSGQGGVMNTEAFF	TGTGCCAGCTCACCGTCCGGACAGGGAGGCGTGATGAACACTGAAGCTTTCTTT
-	TRBV30	TRBJ2-5	-	CASTGETQETQYF	TGTGCCTCGACAGGCGAAACCCAAGAGACCCAGTACTTC
TRBD1	TRBV6-7	TRBJ2-7	-	CASSYSSSLVGRGLYEQYF	TGTGCCAGCAGTTACTCGAGTTCCCTCGTTGGCAGGGGGCTCTACGAGCAGTACTTC
TRBD1	TRBV5-1	TRBJ2-6	-	CASSLLARGTGANVLTF	TGCGCCAGCAGCTTGTTGGCCAGGGGGACTGGGGCCAACGTCCTGACTTTC
-	TRBV30	TRBJ1-5	-	CAWSVRDLQPQHF	TGTGCCTGGAGTGTGCGGGATTTACAGCCCCAGCATTTT
-	TRBV7-3	TRBJ1-1	-	CASSLGQNTEAFF	TGTGCCAGCAGCTTAGGGCAGAACACTGAAGCTTTCTTT
TRBD2	TRBV29-1	TRBJ2-5	-	CSVRRGGLGETQYF	TGCAGCGTTAGGCGGGGGGGCCTCGGGGAGACCCAGTACTTC
TRBD1	TRBV9	TRBJ2-5	-	CASSPLRDSRETQYF	TGTGCCAGCAGCCCCCTAAGGGACAGTCGAGAGACCCAGTACTTC
TRBD1	TRBV3-1/TRBV3-2	TRBJ1-6	few	CASSQLRTGGNSPLHF	TGTGCCAGCAGCCAACTGAGGACAGGGGGCAACTCACCCCTCCACTTT
-	TRBV7-7	TRBJ2-7	-	CASSLSPGGTYEQYF	TGTGCTAGCAGCTTAAGCCCAGGGGGGACCTACGAGCAGTACTTC
TRBD2	TRBV18	TRBJ2-3	-	CASSTSYSGGTDTQYF	TGTGCCAGCTCAACCTCATATAGCGGGGGCACAGATACGCAGTATTTT
TRBD1	TRBV30	TRBJ2-7	-	CAWSTNRGRGEQYF	TGTGCCTGGAGTACGAACAGGGGGCGAGGGGAGCAGTACTTC
-	TRBV6-5	TRBJ1-2	-	CASRGQSNGNYGYTF	TGTGCCAGCAGAGGCCAATCAAACGGGAACTATGGCTACACCTTC
-	TRBV2	TRBJ1-5	-	CASKGQVNQPQHF	TGTGCCAGCAAGGGACAAGTCAATCAGCCCCAGCATTTT
-	TRBV5-1	TRBJ1-2	-	CASSQGGGYGYTF	TGCGCCAGCAGCCAGGGAGGAGGCTATGGCTACACCTTC
-	TRBV4-1	TRBJ2-3	once	CASSLRGIKGTDTQYF	TGCGCCAGCAGCCTACGAGGGATAAAGGGCACAGATACGCAGTATTTT
TRBD1	TRBV6-2/TRBV6-3	TRBJ1-5	-	CASSLQGVRQPQHF	TGTGCCAGCAGTTTACAGGGGGTCCGGCAGCCCCAGCATTTT
TRBD1	TRBV6-1	TRBJ2-1	-	CASSVGTSTGGMRNEQFF	TGTGCCAGCAGTGTGGGCACATCGACAGGGGGCATGAGGAATGAGCAGTTCTTC
-	TRBV19	TRBJ1-2	-	CASSIWPGNYGYTF	TGTGCCAGTAGTATATGGCCAGGGAACTATGGCTACACCTTC
-	TRBV9	TRBJ1-2	-	CASTHRGRGGITF	TGTGCCAGCACCCACCGTGGTAGGGGAGGGATCACCTTC
-	TRBV6-5	TRBJ1-2	-	CASSQPGTKNGYTF	TGTGCCAGCAGCCAACCCGGGACAAAAAATGGCTACACCTTC
-	TRBV18	TRBJ2-7	-	CASSPQGQNYEQYF	TGTGCCAGCTCACCGCAGGGACAAAACTACGAGCAGTACTTC
-	TRBV5-4	TRBJ2-3	-	CASSPTGLTTDTQYF	TGTGCCAGCAGCCCGACGGGACTTACCACAGATACGCAGTATTTT
TRBD2	TRBV15	TRBJ2-7	-	CATSRRGPSGTSVEQYF	TGTGCCACCAGCAGGAGGGGACCTAGCGGGACGTCTGTCGAGCAGTACTTC
-	TRBV6-2/TRBV6-3	TRBJ2-3	-	CASSPGVLTQYF	TGTGCCAGCAGCCCCGGAGTTTTAACGCAGTATTTT
TRBD2	TRBV12-3/TRBV12-4	TRBJ2-7	-	CASSPGTSGVGYF	TGTGCCAGCAGTCCCGGGACTAGCGGGGTTGGATACTTC
-	TRBV19	TRBJ1-1	-	CASTTSVVNTEAFF	TGTGCCAGTACGACATCGGTCGTGAACACTGAAGCTTTCTTT
-	TRBV19	TRBJ2-4	-	CASSAGLGAKNIQYF	TGTGCCAGTAGTGCAGGCTTGGGCGCCAAAAACATTCAGTACTTC
TRBD1	TRBV6-5	TRBJ1-5	few	CASSTRQGDQPQHF	TGTGCCAGCAGCACGAGACAGGGTGATCAGCCCCAGCATTTT
-	TRBV28	TRBJ2-2	once	CASSQRQTGELFF	TGTGCCAGCAGCCAACGACAGACCGGGGAGCTGTTTTTT
-	TRBV6-5	TRBJ1-1	-	CASSSPGRTEAFF	TGTGCCAGCAGTTCCCCGGGAAGGACTGAAGCTTTCTTT